This T cell receptor (beta chain) was captured by sequencing in a study of control samples from healthy donors and cancer patients. Generated by immunoSEQ multiplex PCR, the TCRdb table keeps only in-frame clones and is missing some. The top ten hold less than 1.1% of the sample, which has about 60,000 clones, roughly 95% seen once. A single count supports this clone. Germline loops: CDR1 SNHLY, CDR2 FYNNEI. The CDR3 extends over 14 amino acids. The V gene end was trimmed by 8 bases and the J gene end by 5 bases; junction bases not matched to a gene: 9. This receptor was identified in a young woman in good health. Sequencing was done on a sample of blood. The chain carries TRBV2 and TRBJ1-1; TRBD1 matches 9 bases. CDR3 DNA: TGTGCCAGCGAGACAGGGGGGACGGGAACTGAAGCTTTCTTT. It translates to CASETGGTGTEAFF.